This section outlines one T cell receptor (beta chain) sequence together with its context. TCRdb keeps only in-frame clones here, not all; method: immunoSEQ multiplex PCR. The table has fewer than 350,000 clones, around 90% seen once. This entry is derived from a study of blood T cell repertoires in COVID-19. Study-wide background: Spain, Italy and the United States supplied samples that represented acute and convalescent COVID-19.

Individuals aged about 18 to 89 years were recruited from 24 US areas. The receptor comes from a middle-aged woman who had recovered from COVID-19. Sequencing used PBMCs or T cells enriched from blood (not recorded which).

CDR3 nucleotide sequence: TGTGCCAGCAGCGCGGACAGGGGGAACACCGGGGAGCTGTTTTTT. It yields the protein CASSADRGNTGELFF. The genes are TRBV21-1 and TRBJ2-2; the D segment call TRBD1 is taken from the table without a DNA check. TRBV21-1 is a listed pseudogene. The CDR3 runs 15 residues.